The 12 T cell receptor beta chains below all came from one sample that was sequenced in a study of a mutant IDH1 vaccine in newly diagnosed glioma. For these receptors, no antigen is known. This table comes from immunoSEQ multiplex PCR, and its TCRdb copy is limited to in-frame clones, with some not included. The sample has roughly 54,000 clones; around 84% are singletons. As for time point: week 35, safety follow-up. Vaccine doses each comprised 300 ug of mutant IDH1 20-mer peptide, with topical imiquimod. This material consisted of PBMCs, taken from a glioma patient whose treatment included an IDH1 peptide vaccine. The receptors were gathered from a woman between 18 and 29 years old with glioma.

The V and J genes are TRBV7-9 and TRBJ1-3; a possible D gene is TRBD1 (5 bases). The CDR3 covers 18 residues. Germline CDR1 SEHNR, CDR2 FQNEAQ (reference sequence). Trimming pared 6 bases from V and 1 base from J, leaving 22 bases between. CDR3 residues: CASSSPSGGLLSGNTIYF. CDR3 bases: TGTGCCAGCAGTTCCCCGTCCGGGGGACTGTTGTCTGGAAACACCATATATTTT. The whole variable domain, filled in from reference TRBV7-9 and TRBJ1-3, reads DTGVSQNPRHKITKRGQNVTFRCDPISEHNRLYWYRQTLGQGPEFLTYFQNEAQLEKSRLLSDRFSAERPKGSFSTLEIQRTEQGDSAMYLCASSSPSGGLLSGNTIYFGEGSWLTVV.

The chain joins TRBV3-2 to TRBJ1-1. TRBV3-2 is a pseudogene segment. The CDR3 totals 9 residues. CDR3 coding DNA: TGTGCCAGCAGCCAGGGGGCTTTCTTT. As protein: CASSQGAFF.

The chain links TRBV5-1 to TRBJ2-5; either TRBD1 or TRBD2 may fit D (5 bases each). The CDR3 loop spans 15 amino acids. V was trimmed by 4 bases and J by 3 bases, leaving 16 bases between them. Germline assignment: CDR1 SGHRS and CDR2 YFSETQ. The CDR3 DNA reads TGCGCCAGCAGCGCCCCCGAAGGGACCAAAGAGACCCAGTACTTC. This codes for CASSAPEGTKETQYF.

The CDR3 sequence is CASSFLAGKETQYF. The CDR3 coding sequence is TGTGCCAGCAGTTTCCTAGCGGGGAAAGAGACCCAGTACTTC. The chain couples TRBV6-5 to TRBJ2-5, with 9 nucleotides matching TRBD2. The germline gives CDR1 MNHEY, CDR2 SVGAGI. V was pared by 4 bases and J by 3 bases, with 3 bases of the junction left unmatched. The CDR3 spans 14 residues.

This sequence joins TRBV10-2 and TRBJ2-7, with TRBD2 as a possible D gene (6 bases). The CDR3 runs to 13 residues. Trimming cost V 2 bases and J 3 bases, with 8 bases left between them. Looked up from germline, CDR1 is WSHSY and CDR2 is SAAADI. The CDR3 loop reads CASSEVGGYEQYF. The CDR3 DNA follows: TGCGCCAGCAGTGAGGTGGGAGGCTACGAGCAGTACTTC.

This CDR3 reads CASSYLTSVDNEQFF. CDR3 in DNA: TGTGCCAGCAGTTACTTAACTAGCGTCGACAATGAGCAGTTCTTC. V gene TRBV6-6 combines with J gene TRBJ2-1, with 7 nucleotides matching TRBD2. J was trimmed by 5 bases and V by 1 base; bases with no gene match: 5. The CDR3 length is 15 residues. The germline V gene encodes CDR1 MNHNY and CDR2 SVGAGI (reference sequence).

This chain joins TRBV28 and TRBJ1-4, with 7 positions matching TRBD1. Germline assignment: CDR1 MDHEN and CDR2 SYDVKM. The V segment lost 6 bases and the J segment 8 bases; nucleotides outside the gene matches: 9. CDR3 size: 14 residues. CDR3 residues: CASSLGGQREKLFF. CDR3 in DNA: TGTGCCAGCAGCCTGGGGGGACAGCGGGAAAAACTGTTTTTT.

CDR3 sequence: CASSLAGSSYEQYF. Written as DNA, the CDR3 is TGTGCCAGCAGCTTAGCAGGAAGCTCCTACGAGCAGTACTTC. The chain carries TRBV11-2 and TRBJ2-7; D gene unclear. The germline V and J ends were trimmed by 1 base and 0 bases, with 7 bases remaining between them. The CDR3 sequence is 14 residues long. Germline lookup yields CDR1 SGHAT and CDR2 FQNNGV.

CDR3 bases: TGTGCCAGCAGTATTACGCCCCACGGGACTAGCACACAAGAGACCCAGTACTTC. Encoded protein: CASSITPHGTSTQETQYF. The rearrangement uses TRBV27 and TRBJ2-5; 9 nucleotides match TRBD2. The J segment lost 2 bases and the V segment lost 5 bases, leaving 15 bases of the junction unmatched. This CDR3 comprises 18 residues. CDR1 and CDR2 from the germline V gene are MNHEY and SMNVEV (reference sequence).

V and J are TRBV7-2 and TRBJ2-5, with 14 bases fitting TRBD2. Germline trimming cut 5 bases from V and 2 bases from J; bases unmatched to any gene: 13. Germline V gives CDR1 SGHTA, CDR2 FQGNSA. The CDR3 runs 19 residues. In nucleotides, the CDR3 is TGTGCCAGCAGCCAGAGACGGACTAGCGGGGGGCGAAGACAAGAGACCCAGTACTTC. Its translation: CASSQRRTSGGRRQETQYF.

The chain has TRBV15 and TRBJ2-3, with TRBD2 matching over 9 bases. V lost 0 bases, J lost 3 bases, and 4 bases stayed unmatched. CDR3 size: 16 residues. From germline, CDR1 is LNHNV and CDR2 YYDKDF (reference sequence). The CDR3 bases are TGTGCCACCAGCAGAGATGGGCGGGGGGGTACAGATACGCAGTATTTT. Its protein is CATSRDGRGGTDTQYF. Full variable domain (outside the CDR3, taken from reference TRBV15 and TRBJ2-3): DAMVIQNPRYQVTQFGKPVTLSCSQTLNHNVMYWYQQKSSQAPKLLFHYYDKDFNNEADTPDNFQSRRPNTSFCFLDIRSPGLGDTAMYLCATSRDGRGGTDTQYFGPGTRLTVL.

The chain couples TRBV2 to TRBJ2-1, with 11 positions matching TRBD2. Unmatched junction bases numbered 9, after V lost 5 bases and J lost 0 bases. This CDR3 region has 18 residues. Germline loops: CDR1 SNHLY, CDR2 FYNNEI. CDR3 amino acids: CASSRWASGRSSYNEQFF. CDR3 DNA: TGTGCCAGCAGTCGCTGGGCTAGCGGGAGGAGCTCCTACAATGAGCAGTTCTTC. Full variable domain (remainder filled in from reference TRBV2 and TRBJ2-1): EPEVTQTPSHQVTQMGQEVILRCVPISNHLYFYWYRQILGQKVEFLVSFYNNEISEKSEIFDDQFSVERPDGSNFTLKIRSTKLEDSAMYFCASSRWASGRSSYNEQFFGPGTRLTVL.